This T cell receptor beta chain was recorded in a study of shared clonotypes between healthy human individuals (dated by TCRdb to 2018 to 2021). Study-level background: A couple of women and three men aged 18 to 49 years were included in the cohort. For each donor, CD4 naive and CD4 memory were each run on three plates, CD8 naive on two plates, and CD8 memory on one plate. Blood TCR repertoires of about five healthy adults were deeply sequenced to estimate repertoire size and the extent of clonotype sharing between individuals. Libraries were prepared and TCR repertoires were sequenced by different laboratories using diverse techniques, in order to increase sequencing depth and limit assay-specific biases. Each donor's leukapheresis produced roughly between roughly 0.85 and 9 billion PBMCs.

This clone was seen just once. Its antigen specificity is not known. There are no base qualities to consult, and no much larger clone falls within one base. Other nucleotide sequences in the sample specify the same CDR3. V is pared back by 0 bases and J by 2 bases, with 11 bases lying between the germline termini. As encoded in the germline V gene, CDR1 is SGHRS while CDR2 is YFSETQ. The CDR3 spans 16 residues, from the cysteine through the phenylalanine. Of the read, only the CDR3 DNA is kept; its 48 bases are in frame from base 1. Beyond this particular receptor, the publication reports: Clonotypes shared by all four sorted-subset donors showed higher generation probabilities than non-shared clonotypes. Rarefaction of sorted-subset datasets indicated incomplete sequencing despite the large sequencing depth. About 5% of naive CD4, 3% to 3.5% of naive CD8, 2% to 2.5% of memory CD4, and about 0.4% of memory CD8 clonotypes were shared across a few donors. The small number of donors limited the genetic and exposure-history diversity represented. Pairwise subsampling indicated that sequencing depth was expected to affect the degree of clonotype sharing among donors. Only blood was sampled, and tissue TCR repertoires likely differ from those in blood. Naive subsets generally had larger estimated clonotype richness than memory subsets did.

The donors were healthy, HIV-negative adults who had no recently reported acute infections or vaccinations. Only Caucasian adults living in Nashville, Tennessee, USA were represented among the donors. CD4+ T cells were enriched by magnetic negative selection; naive cells were then positively selected on CD45RA, and the negative fraction formed the memory subset. Blood was obtained by leukapheresis, after which PBMCs were separated by Ficoll-Histopaque density gradient centrifugation and cryopreserved in liquid nitrogen vapor phase. Analytical flow cytometry was used to check the purity and quantity of every magnetically sorted T cell population. Genomic DNA was isolated from every sorted fraction and measured by UV absorbance on a Nanodrop 2000c. TCR CDR3 regions were amplified from genomic DNA by multiplex PCR using the deep immunoSEQ assay. Genomic DNA extracted from each cell subset was distributed evenly over all wells of several immunoSEQ 96-well plates, and each plate served as one replicate. Each replicate PCR for sorted subsets received roughly 0.2 ug genomic DNA, equal to tens of thousands of T cell genomes. Purified libraries were measured with a Qubit 3.0 fluorometer, size-checked on a Bioanalyzer 2100, and measured again with the KAPA Library Quantification kit. Every immunoSEQ 96-well plate was sequenced on a dedicated single-read 150-cycle Illumina NextSeq 550 flow cell. The paper's processing steps were these. Because the immunoSEQ output included only junctional sequences and no quality scores, the filtering could not be the same as the filtering used for full-length reads. To assign V/J genes and CDR3, sequences were annotated using PyIR, a Python wrapper for IgBLAST v1.9, with IMGT germline references. Reads were removed for weak V/J assignments (E-value above 1e-6), missing CDR3, stop codons, out-of-frame junctions, or ambiguous translated residues. V3J clonotypes were defined as sequences sharing the same inferred V gene, J gene, and CDR3 amino acid sequence. Percentage overlap between repertoires was computed as shared unique clonotypes divided by the size of the smaller repertoire. Richness of each repertoire was evaluated using RTK rarefaction, the Chao1 estimator, and Recon v2.1 estimates of unobserved clonotypes. OLGA was used to compute generation probabilities for all TCRbeta clonotypes that the gDNA method yielded from a handful of donors. Imported from immuneACCESS, the table was reduced by TCRdb to in-frame sequences with V and J called. These copies leave out some clones; in studies compared against another copy, an unresolved V gene accounts for under half, and the cause of the remainder is not known. V and J calls and clone size are copied from that table; D and trimming were computed from the DNA. For this sample there are 2,500,000 or so clones; roughly 92% appear just once. The ten largest make up over 0.12% of the sample.

This TCR derives from a young man in good health. The sample taken for sequencing was naive CD4+ T cells sorted from blood. Per the publication, the cell subset or site label means: CD45RA+ positively selected. The receptor chain draws on TRBV5-1 and TRBJ2-2; the D element could tentatively be TRBD1 or TRBD2, as 5 bases agree for each. At the DNA level, the sequence is TGCGCCAGCAGCTTGGACGGGGCCCTAAACACCGGGGAGCTGTTTTTT. It is translated as CASSLDGALNTGELFF.